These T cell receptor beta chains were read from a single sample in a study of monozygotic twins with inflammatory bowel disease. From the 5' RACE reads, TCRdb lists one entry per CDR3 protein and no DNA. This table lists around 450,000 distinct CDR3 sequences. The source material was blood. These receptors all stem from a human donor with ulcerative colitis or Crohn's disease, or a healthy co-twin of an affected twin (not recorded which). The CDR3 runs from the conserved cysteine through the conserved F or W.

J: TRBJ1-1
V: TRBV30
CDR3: CAERGQGGTEAFF

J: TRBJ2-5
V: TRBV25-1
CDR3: CASSEFEGAKTQYF

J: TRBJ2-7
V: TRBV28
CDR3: CASSFEQGKSFTYEQYF

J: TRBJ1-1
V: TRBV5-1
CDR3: CASSLLTGQTSTEAFF

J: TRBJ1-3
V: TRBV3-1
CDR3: CASSQLGVRTIYF

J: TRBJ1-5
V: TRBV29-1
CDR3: CSALAGTDSNQPQHF

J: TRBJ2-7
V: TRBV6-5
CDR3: CASSYSGRGPSYEQYF

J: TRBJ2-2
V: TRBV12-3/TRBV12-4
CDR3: CASSSSRGAGELFF

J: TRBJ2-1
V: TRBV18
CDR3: CASSPGLADYNEQFF

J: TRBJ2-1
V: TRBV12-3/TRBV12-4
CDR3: CATQDSNRDNEQFF

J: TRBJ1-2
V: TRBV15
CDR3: CATSRDRGPNYGYTF

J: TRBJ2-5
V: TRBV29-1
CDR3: CSGAGLAGETQYF

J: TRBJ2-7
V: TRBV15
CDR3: CATSRRDAYEQYF

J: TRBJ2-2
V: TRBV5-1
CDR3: CASSRGTYTGELFF

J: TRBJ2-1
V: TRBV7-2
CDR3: CASSLGPSLAGEQFF

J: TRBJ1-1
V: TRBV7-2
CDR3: CASSLPPNTEAFF